These 15 T cell receptor beta chains were all obtained from the same sample, sequenced in a study of regulatory T cells in long-lasting Graves disease. Time point defined: persistent/refractory GD, antithyroid drugs over 5 years with positive TRAb. Researchers made the TCR library from RNA that was extracted from PBMCs. To make TCR beta libraries, researchers used iRepertoire HTBI primers and Arm-PCR of CDR3 regions. TCRdb called the multiplex PCR reads again in MiXCR, with one record for every CDR3 protein. This table holds 650,000 to 850,000 distinct CDR3 sequences, 25% to 30% found once. The sample in question was peripheral blood mononuclear cells (PBMCs), obtained when the disease was refractory, from a patient treated with antithyroid drugs. Receptors were obtained from a female donor with Graves disease.

The chain links TRBV7-2 to TRBJ1-6; D not resolved. In germline, CDR1 is SGHTA, CDR2 FQGNSA. The CDR3 loop spans 15 amino acids. The V gene lost 3 bases and the J gene lost 5 bases, with 11 bases spanning the gap. CDR3 sequence: CASSLDRADNSPLHF. The CDR3 DNA follows: TGTGCCAGCAGCTTGGACCGCGCTGATAATTCACCCCTCCACTTT.

The sample holds many counts of this clonotype. The gene calls are TRBV6-2 or TRBV6-3 and TRBJ1-4, with no clear D. Trimming shortened V by 4 bases and J by 0 bases, and 6 bases separated the two germline ends. CDR3 length: 14 amino acids. Germline V gives CDR1 MNHEY, CDR2 SVGEGT. Written as DNA, the CDR3 is TGTGCCAGCAGTTGGTATTCAACTAATGAAAAACTGTTTTTT. Translating it yields CASSWYSTNEKLFF.

This clonotype was counted a few times. V and J are TRBV5-6 and TRBJ1-6, with a weak D call TRBD1 (5 bases). Germline V CDR1 and CDR2: SGHDT, YYEEEE. The CDR3 covers 18 residues. The V end lost 2 bases, the J end lost 6 bases, and 21 bases lay between the germline ends. In DNA form, the CDR3 reads TGTGCCAGCAGCTTCTACGGTATCCCCGGGACCGTTAATTCACCCCTCCACTTT. The encoded protein is CASSFYGIPGTVNSPLHF. Variable domain in full (rest from reference TRBV5-6 and TRBJ1-6): DAGVTQSPTHLIKTRGQQVTLRCSPKSGHDTVSWYQQALGQGPQFIFQYYEEEERQRGNFPDRFSGHQFPNYSSELNVNALLLGDSALYLCASSFYGIPGTVNSPLHFGNGTRLTVT.

This clonotype has only a few counts. The chain uses TRBV5-1 and TRBJ1-2, with D maybe TRBD1 (5 bases). V was trimmed by 0 bases and J by 5 bases, leaving 11 bases between them. Germline V gene data show CDR1 as SGHRS and CDR2 as YFSETQ. The CDR3 loop spans 14 amino acids. CDR3 residues: CASSLEPRVYGYTF. The DNA for the CDR3 is TGCGCCAGCAGCTTGGAACCCAGGGTGTATGGCTACACCTTC.

This clonotype was seen a few times. CDR3 sequence (DNA): TGCAGCGTTGAAGATGAGGGACAGCCAACGCGTTCTGGAAACACCATATATTTT. This translates into CSVEDEGQPTRSGNTIYF. The genes are TRBV29-1 and TRBJ1-3, with 7 bases fitting TRBD1. Germline V CDR1 and CDR2: SQVTM, ANQGSEA. With V trimmed by 0 bases and J by 1 base, 12 bases remained unmatched. The CDR3 has 18 amino acids.

The chain recombines TRBV20-1 with TRBJ1-1; D is uncertain. The germline V gene has CDR1 DFQATT and CDR2 SNEGSKA (reference sequence). V lost 3 bases and J 4 bases, leaving 21 bases between the germline ends. The CDR3 has 16 amino acids. The CDR3 DNA is TGCAGTGCTAGGAGAGGATCGGCCGGATCGGGCACTGAAGCTTTCTTT. Protein product: CSARRGSAGSGTEAFF.

The CDR3, as DNA: TGCGCCAGCAGCTTAATGGGACAGTATCAAGAGACCCAGTACTTC. Protein product: CASSLMGQYQETQYF. V and J are TRBV5-1 and TRBJ2-5; 7 bases match TRBD1. The ends lost 2 bases at V and 2 bases at J; junction bases unmatched: 6. Germline V gene sequence: CDR1 SGHRS, CDR2 YFSETQ. The CDR3 loop spans 15 amino acids.

This clonotype was counted between two and nine times. The chain joins TRBV13 to TRBJ1-2; D call uncertain. The CDR3 runs to 14 residues. The V and J ends lost 2 bases and 1 base respectively, with 8 bases between them. The germline CDR1 and CDR2 sequences are PRHDT and FYEKMQ (reference sequence). In nucleotides, the CDR3 is TGTGCCAGCAGCTTAAGATGGGGTAACTATGGCTACACCTTC. This codes for CASSLRWGNYGYTF.

This chain uses TRBV19 with TRBJ1-2, with D uncertain. V lost 3 bases and J 10 bases, leaving 12 bases between the germline ends. The CDR3 sequence is 12 residues long. Germline V lookup: CDR1 LNHDA, CDR2 SQIVND (reference sequence). CDR3 sequence: CASSIGGLDYTF. In DNA, the CDR3 is TGTGCCAGTAGTATCGGAGGGTTGGACTACACCTTC.

This clonotype was recorded at least ten times. The chain uses TRBV28 and TRBJ1-6; a weak D match, TRBD1 (5 bases). Germline loops: CDR1 MDHEN, CDR2 SYDVKM. CDR3 length: 15 amino acids. V shed 6 bases and J shed 8 bases, with 17 bases lying between them. The DNA for the CDR3 is TGTGCCAGCAGCTTCAACCCCCGGGGGGATTCACCCCTCCACTTT. This codes for CASSFNPRGDSPLHF.

In its sample, this clonotype was seen a few times. The chain has TRBV7-9 and TRBJ2-1, with TRBD2 as a possible D gene (5 bases). CDR3 length equals 15 residues. V was shortened by 5 bases and J by 1 base, with 12 bases between the two germline ends. Per germline, CDR1 SEHNR and CDR2 FQNEAQ (reference sequence). The CDR3 spells CASSRPGNSYNEQFF. CDR3 DNA sequence: TGTGCCAGCAGCCGCCCGGGGAATTCCTACAATGAGCAGTTCTTC.

This clonotype was found a few times. The chain uses TRBV11-1 and TRBJ2-1, with D possibly being TRBD2 (6 bases). The CDR3 covers 12 residues. Deletions cut 5 bases from V and 9 bases from J, with 11 bases between. In germline, CDR1 is SGHAT, CDR2 FQDESV (reference sequence). This CDR3 reads CASSPLGGEQFF. The CDR3 DNA sequence: TGTGCCAGCAGCCCCCTGGGGGGTGAGCAGTTCTTC.

The chain employs TRBV29-1 and TRBJ1-2, with D uncertain. The germline V and J ends were trimmed by 6 bases and 5 bases, with 13 bases remaining between them. Germline CDR1 and CDR2: SQVTM and ANQGSEA. The length of the CDR3 is 12 residues. The CDR3 loop reads CSVIDPSYGYTF. As DNA, the CDR3 is TGCAGCGTCATCGACCCCAGTTATGGCTACACCTTC.

This chain joins TRBV6-1 and TRBJ2-7; 11 bases map to TRBD2. The CDR3 is 16 amino acids. Unmatched junction bases numbered 5, after V lost 4 bases and J lost 0 bases. Germline V gene data show CDR1 as MNHNS and CDR2 as SASEGT. CDR3 bases: TGTGCCAGCAGTGGGCTAGCGGGAGGCCTCTCCTACGAGCAGTACTTC. This encodes CASSGLAGGLSYEQYF.

The chain uses TRBV18 and TRBJ1-3; D possibly corresponds to TRBD1 (6 bases). V was cut by 2 bases and J by 11 bases, with 13 bases left in between. The CDR3 consists of 13 residues. The germline gives CDR1 KGHSH, CDR2 LQKENI. The CDR3 protein is CASSPSGDIAIYF. The CDR3, as DNA: TGTGCCAGCTCACCATCAGGGGATATCGCCATATATTTT. Looking up the rest from reference TRBV18 and TRBJ1-3 gives the full variable domain: NAGVMQNPRHLVRRRGQEARLRCSPMKGHSHVYWYRQLPEEGLKFMVYLQKENIIDESGMPKERFSAEFPKEGPSILRIQQVVRGDSAAYFCASSPSGDIAIYFGEGSWLTVV.